This T cell receptor beta chain was sequenced during a study of blood T cell repertoires in COVID-19. Overall study: COVID-19 samples from acute and convalescent phases originated in the United States, Italy and Spain. From T cells, B-cell-depleted T cells, or PBMCs came the material, which was cDNA or gDNA.

Generated by immunoSEQ multiplex PCR, the TCRdb table keeps only in-frame clones and is missing some. Of approximately 170,000 clones listed, approximately 79% are singletons. In germline, CDR1 is SGHDT, CDR2 YYEEEE. The ends were cut back, 5 bases at V and 2 bases at J, with 19 bases in the middle. The CDR3 runs to 16 residues. The V and J genes are TRBV5-6 and TRBJ2-5; maybe TRBD1 (5 bases). Sequenced material: peripheral blood. This TCR came from a woman at least 80 years old with acute or convalescent COVID-19. CDR3 sequence: CASSHVTDSQQETQYF. In DNA, the CDR3 is TGTGCCAGCAGTCACGTAACAGACAGTCAACAAGAGACCCAGTACTTC.